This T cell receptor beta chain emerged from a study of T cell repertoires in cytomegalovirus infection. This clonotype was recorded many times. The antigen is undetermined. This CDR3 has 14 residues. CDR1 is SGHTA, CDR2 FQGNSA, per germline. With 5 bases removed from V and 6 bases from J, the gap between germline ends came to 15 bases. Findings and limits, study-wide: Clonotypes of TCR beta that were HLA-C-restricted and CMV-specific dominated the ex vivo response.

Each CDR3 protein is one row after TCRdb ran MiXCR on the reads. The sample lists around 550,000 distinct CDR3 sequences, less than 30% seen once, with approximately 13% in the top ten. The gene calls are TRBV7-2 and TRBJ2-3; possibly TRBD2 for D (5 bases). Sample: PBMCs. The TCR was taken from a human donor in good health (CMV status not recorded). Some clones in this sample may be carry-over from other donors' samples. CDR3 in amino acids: CASSLRRGEDTQYF. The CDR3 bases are TGTGCCAGCAGCCTCAGACGGGGTGAGGATACGCAGTATTTT.